A selection of T cell receptor beta chains follows, all from one sample in a study of early T cells in non-severe SARS-CoV-2 infection. Using its own MiXCR run on the 5' RACE reads, TCRdb lists one record per CDR3 protein. The table includes tens of thousands of distinct CDR3 sequences, 6% to 7.5% detected once. Sample: whole blood, taken at baseline. These TCRs come from an adult who was a healthcare worker with PCR-confirmed SARS-CoV-2 infection or an uninfected control (not recorded which). Both conserved end residues are part of each CDR3. Each record gives: J gene, clone size, D gene, V gene, CDR3 DNA, CDR3 protein. D genes are given only for firm matches. Size tells how often a clone was seen (once, few, many) or the class of an expanded clone, and some rows leave it out.

j_gene: TRBJ1-5
abundance: few
d_gene: TRBD1
v_gene: TRBV5-5
CDR3nt: TGTGCCAGCAGCCCAACGACAGGGGCCAACAATCAGCCCCAGCATTTT
CDR3aa: CASSPTTGANNQPQHF

j_gene: TRBJ1-5
abundance: many
d_gene: NA
v_gene: TRBV20-1
CDR3nt: TGCAGTGCTAGCACGATGACCCGGGGGCAGCCCCAGCATTTT
CDR3aa: CSASTMTRGQPQHF

j_gene: TRBJ2-5
abundance: few
d_gene: TRBD2
v_gene: TRBV2
CDR3nt: TGTGCCAGCGCGGGGACTAGTCAAGAGACCCAGTACTTC
CDR3aa: CASAGTSQETQYF

j_gene: TRBJ2-7
abundance: NA
d_gene: NA
v_gene: TRBV28
CDR3nt: TGTGCCAGCAGTTTAATCGCGAAGGTGATCAAGTACTTC
CDR3aa: CASSLIAKVIKYF

j_gene: TRBJ1-1
abundance: NA
d_gene: NA
v_gene: TRBV7-9
CDR3nt: TGTGCCAGCAGCCCGAGGATGAACACTGAAGCTTTCTTT
CDR3aa: CASSPRMNTEAFF

j_gene: TRBJ1-1
abundance: many
d_gene: NA
v_gene: TRBV12-3/TRBV12-4
CDR3nt: TGTGCCAGCAGTTTGATAGGGACCGAAGCTTTCTTT
CDR3aa: CASSLIGTEAFF

j_gene: TRBJ2-1
abundance: medium-sized
d_gene: NA
v_gene: TRBV19
CDR3nt: TGTGCCAGTAGTATAGACAAATACAATGAGCAGTTCTTC
CDR3aa: CASSIDKYNEQFF

j_gene: TRBJ2-6
abundance: NA
d_gene: NA
v_gene: TRBV19
CDR3nt: TGTGCCAGTAGTTGGACAGATGGGGCCAACGTCCTGACTTTC
CDR3aa: CASSWTDGANVLTF

j_gene: TRBJ2-7
abundance: few
d_gene: NA
v_gene: TRBV28
CDR3nt: TGTGCCAGCAGTTTTAACACCCGAGGGACGGAGCAGTACTTC
CDR3aa: CASSFNTRGTEQYF

j_gene: TRBJ1-1
abundance: many
d_gene: NA
v_gene: TRBV5-4
CDR3nt: TGTGCCAGCAGCTTGGAGGGGGTATTCTTCGGTGAAGCTTTCTTT
CDR3aa: CASSLEGVFFGEAFF

j_gene: TRBJ1-1
abundance: NA
d_gene: TRBD1
v_gene: TRBV5-1
CDR3nt: TGCGCCAGCACGGAGATCGAACAGGGGGCTGAAGCTTTCTTT
CDR3aa: CASTEIEQGAEAFF

j_gene: TRBJ1-4
abundance: NA
d_gene: NA
v_gene: TRBV29-1
CDR3nt: TGCAGCGCGGGAGTGGGCGCCGAAAAACTGTTTTTT
CDR3aa: CSAGVGAEKLFF

j_gene: TRBJ2-2
abundance: many
d_gene: TRBD2
v_gene: TRBV29-1
CDR3nt: TGCAGCGTTCGGCCTAGCGGTCCGAACACCGGGGAGCTGTTTTTT
CDR3aa: CSVRPSGPNTGELFF

j_gene: TRBJ2-7
abundance: many
d_gene: TRBD1
v_gene: TRBV3-1
CDR3nt: TGTGCCAGCCCTAGGGACAGACAATCCTACGAGCAGTACTTC
CDR3aa: CASPRDRQSYEQYF

j_gene: TRBJ2-2
abundance: few
d_gene: NA
v_gene: TRBV12-3/TRBV12-4
CDR3nt: TGTGCCAGCAGCTTACAGGGAACGAACACCGGGGAGCTGTTTTTT
CDR3aa: CASSLQGTNTGELFF

j_gene: TRBJ1-5
abundance: NA
d_gene: NA
v_gene: TRBV20-1
CDR3nt: TGCAGTGCTAGAGAAGCCACGGGCCAGCCCCAGCATTTT
CDR3aa: CSAREATGQPQHF

j_gene: TRBJ2-5
abundance: NA
d_gene: NA
v_gene: TRBV24-1
CDR3nt: TGTGCCACCAGTAATCAGAAGGGGGAGACCCAGTACTTC
CDR3aa: CATSNQKGETQYF

j_gene: TRBJ2-7
abundance: few
d_gene: NA
v_gene: TRBV6-1
CDR3nt: TGTGCCAGCTTACAGAGCTACGAGCAGTACTTC
CDR3aa: CASLQSYEQYF

j_gene: TRBJ2-3
abundance: few
d_gene: NA
v_gene: TRBV6-5
CDR3nt: TGTGCCAGCAAGGGAAGGTCTAGCACAGATACGCAGTATTTT
CDR3aa: CASKGRSSTDTQYF

j_gene: TRBJ1-1
abundance: NA
d_gene: NA
v_gene: TRBV12-3/TRBV12-4
CDR3nt: TGTGCCAGCAGTTTCCGGGGTCCAGAAGCTTTCTTT
CDR3aa: CASSFRGPEAFF

j_gene: TRBJ2-2
abundance: many
d_gene: TRBD1
v_gene: TRBV6-2/TRBV6-3
CDR3nt: TGTGCCAGCGCCCGGGACAGGGCTCTTGTCGGGGAGCTGTTTTTT
CDR3aa: CASARDRALVGELFF

j_gene: TRBJ2-3
abundance: NA
d_gene: NA
v_gene: TRBV7-8
CDR3nt: TGTGCCAGCAACCCCTCCAGGTTGGCAGTCCTCACAGATACGCAGTATTTT
CDR3aa: CASNPSRLAVLTDTQYF

j_gene: TRBJ2-1
abundance: few
d_gene: NA
v_gene: TRBV18
CDR3nt: TGTGCCAGCTCACTCGGGACTCGGTACAATGAGCAGTTCTTC
CDR3aa: CASSLGTRYNEQFF

j_gene: TRBJ2-1
abundance: NA
d_gene: TRBD2
v_gene: TRBV27
CDR3nt: TGTGCCAGCAGTTCGGGACTAGCGGGATCCTACAATGAGCAGTTCTTC
CDR3aa: CASSSGLAGSYNEQFF

j_gene: TRBJ2-7
abundance: many
d_gene: NA
v_gene: TRBV20-1
CDR3nt: TGCAGTGCCCGACTTCTTAAAGAGGGTGTGAGCTCCTACGAGCAGTACTTC
CDR3aa: CSARLLKEGVSSYEQYF

j_gene: TRBJ1-5
abundance: NA
d_gene: NA
v_gene: TRBV20-1
CDR3nt: TGCAGTGCTCCGCCGGACGGTATGAATCAGCCCCAGCATTTT
CDR3aa: CSAPPDGMNQPQHF

j_gene: TRBJ2-1
abundance: few
d_gene: NA
v_gene: TRBV6-5
CDR3nt: TGTGCCAGCAGGCCAGGGCCCAACTTATACAATGAGCAGTTCTTC
CDR3aa: CASRPGPNLYNEQFF

j_gene: TRBJ2-5
abundance: many
d_gene: NA
v_gene: TRBV11-2
CDR3nt: TGTGCCAGCAGCTTAGGTGGGACTGGGCAAGAGACCCAGTACTTC
CDR3aa: CASSLGGTGQETQYF

j_gene: TRBJ1-1
abundance: many
d_gene: TRBD1
v_gene: TRBV6-1
CDR3nt: TGTGCCAGCGAACGGGACAGGGGGCAGGACACTGAAGCTTTCTTT
CDR3aa: CASERDRGQDTEAFF

j_gene: TRBJ2-7
abundance: many
d_gene: NA
v_gene: TRBV12-3/TRBV12-4
CDR3nt: TGTGCCAGCAGCCCGGACGGTCCACCTTACGAGCAGTACTTC
CDR3aa: CASSPDGPPYEQYF

j_gene: TRBJ2-3
abundance: many
d_gene: NA
v_gene: TRBV6-6
CDR3nt: TGTGCCAGCAGTTACCTTACGAGAGGAGATACGCAGTATTTT
CDR3aa: CASSYLTRGDTQYF

j_gene: TRBJ2-3
abundance: many
d_gene: NA
v_gene: TRBV28
CDR3nt: TGTGCCAGCTTCCCTATGGGCCTAACTGGGAGCACAGATACGCAGTATTTT
CDR3aa: CASFPMGLTGSTDTQYF

j_gene: TRBJ1-4
abundance: many
d_gene: TRBD1
v_gene: TRBV28
CDR3nt: TGTGCCAGCAGTTCGACAGGGTGGCTTAATGAAAAACTGTTTTTT
CDR3aa: CASSSTGWLNEKLFF

j_gene: TRBJ2-5
abundance: few
d_gene: TRBD1
v_gene: TRBV27
CDR3nt: TGTGCCAGCAGCAAGACAGGGGGGACCCAGTACTTC
CDR3aa: CASSKTGGTQYF

j_gene: TRBJ2-2
abundance: many
d_gene: NA
v_gene: TRBV28
CDR3nt: TGTGCCAGCAGTTCCCAGGCGGGGACGGTGAACACCGGGGAGCTGTTTTTT
CDR3aa: CASSSQAGTVNTGELFF

j_gene: TRBJ1-5
abundance: many
d_gene: TRBD1
v_gene: TRBV7-9
CDR3nt: TGTGCCAGCAGCTTAGGGGCAGGGGGCAGCCAGCCCCAGCATTTT
CDR3aa: CASSLGAGGSQPQHF

j_gene: TRBJ2-1
abundance: NA
d_gene: NA
v_gene: TRBV14
CDR3nt: TGTGCCAGCAGCCAAATAAGGGGGAATGAGCAGTTCTTC
CDR3aa: CASSQIRGNEQFF

j_gene: TRBJ1-6
abundance: few
d_gene: TRBD1
v_gene: TRBV5-4
CDR3nt: TGTGCCAGCAGCGCTAGACAGGGGGAAGATTCACCCCTCCACTTT
CDR3aa: CASSARQGEDSPLHF

j_gene: TRBJ2-3
abundance: many
d_gene: NA
v_gene: TRBV6-5
CDR3nt: TGTGCCAGCAGTTCGCCAGGGCGACGGGACACAGATACGCAGTATTTT
CDR3aa: CASSSPGRRDTDTQYF

j_gene: TRBJ2-1
abundance: many
d_gene: NA
v_gene: TRBV20-1
CDR3nt: TGCAGTACGCTTAAGCAGGGGCGCTACAATGAGCAGTTCTTC
CDR3aa: CSTLKQGRYNEQFF

j_gene: TRBJ2-1
abundance: few
d_gene: NA
v_gene: TRBV29-1
CDR3nt: TGCAGCGTTGAAGATCCCGGATCCAATGAGCAGTTCTTC
CDR3aa: CSVEDPGSNEQFF

j_gene: TRBJ1-2
abundance: few
d_gene: NA
v_gene: TRBV4-2
CDR3nt: TGTGCCAGCAGCCAAGATGGCAGCAGCATCTATGGCTACACCTTC
CDR3aa: CASSQDGSSIYGYTF

j_gene: TRBJ2-3
abundance: NA
d_gene: TRBD2
v_gene: TRBV20-1
CDR3nt: TGCAGTGCTAGACGCGGCGGGAGAAGTAGGCCAGATACGCAGTATTTT
CDR3aa: CSARRGGRSRPDTQYF

j_gene: TRBJ2-6
abundance: many
d_gene: NA
v_gene: TRBV28
CDR3nt: TGTGCCAGCAGCGACAGCTCTGGGGCCAACGTCCTGACTTTC
CDR3aa: CASSDSSGANVLTF

j_gene: TRBJ2-1
abundance: few
d_gene: TRBD2
v_gene: TRBV20-1
CDR3nt: TGCAGTGTTGGCGGGAGATACAATGAGCAGTTCTTC
CDR3aa: CSVGGRYNEQFF

j_gene: TRBJ2-1
abundance: many
d_gene: NA
v_gene: TRBV29-1
CDR3nt: TGCAGCGTTGAAACGGGGGCAGGGTACAATGAGCAGTTCTTC
CDR3aa: CSVETGAGYNEQFF

j_gene: TRBJ2-3
abundance: many
d_gene: NA
v_gene: TRBV6-1
CDR3nt: TGTGCCAGCAGTAGCACAGATACGCAGTATTTT
CDR3aa: CASSSTDTQYF

j_gene: TRBJ2-1
abundance: many
d_gene: TRBD2
v_gene: TRBV6-2/TRBV6-3
CDR3nt: TGTGCCAGCAGTTCCCAGGGTAGCGGGGACTACAATGAGCAGTTCTTC
CDR3aa: CASSSQGSGDYNEQFF

j_gene: TRBJ2-1
abundance: NA
d_gene: NA
v_gene: TRBV5-1
CDR3nt: TGCGCCAGCAGCACTCAGGCCGCCGCCTACATTGAGCAGTTCTTC
CDR3aa: CASSTQAAAYIEQFF

j_gene: TRBJ1-3
abundance: few
d_gene: NA
v_gene: TRBV20-1
CDR3nt: TGCAGTGCTAGAGATCCCCAGTTAACTTCGGGAAACACCATATATTTT
CDR3aa: CSARDPQLTSGNTIYF

j_gene: TRBJ2-5
abundance: few
d_gene: TRBD2
v_gene: TRBV20-1
CDR3nt: TGCAGTGCGTCCTGGACTAGCGGGACCGAGACCCAGTACTTC
CDR3aa: CSASWTSGTETQYF

j_gene: TRBJ1-1
abundance: many
d_gene: NA
v_gene: TRBV2
CDR3nt: TGTGCCAGCATGTCGCAGGGGACGAACACTGAAGCTTTCTTT
CDR3aa: CASMSQGTNTEAFF

j_gene: TRBJ2-7
abundance: NA
d_gene: TRBD1
v_gene: TRBV10-3
CDR3nt: TGTGCCATCAGTTCCGGGACAGCAAACTACGAGCAGTACTTC
CDR3aa: CAISSGTANYEQYF